Listed below are T cell receptor beta chains from one sample, sequenced in a study of long-term antiretroviral therapy in people with HIV. Profiling relied on immunoSEQ multiplex PCR, and the TCRdb table lists in-frame clones only, not all of them. The profile shows about 21,000 clones, roughly 87% of them singletons. The source material was unsorted PBMCs, sampled 0.2 years before starting antiretroviral therapy. These TCRs come from a man aged 18 to 35 with HIV. CDR3s leave out the opening cysteine and the closing phenylalanine or tryptophan.

cdr3_aa: ASSFVFDTEAF
v_call: TRBV11-1

cdr3_aa: ASSLINQPQH
v_call: TRBV28

cdr3_aa: ASSRQRASSGANVLT
v_call: TRBV27

cdr3_aa: ASSPPGLKLYEQY
v_call: TRBV6-5

cdr3_aa: ASSPVGPSDGYT
v_call: TRBV2

cdr3_aa: ASSEGQRRGGELF
v_call: TRBV6-1

cdr3_aa: ASRAGTEYGYT
v_call: TRBV5-6

cdr3_aa: ASSLFGRTSGIPQDEY
v_call: TRBV27

cdr3_aa: ASSGYRDLTLKGIQY
v_call: TRBV28

cdr3_aa: ASSSPGYYEQY
v_call: TRBV5-1

cdr3_aa: ASSYSPAGNTIY
v_call: TRBV6-5

cdr3_aa: ASSKDREGGPQH
v_call: TRBV28

cdr3_aa: ASSLEGTRITDTQY
v_call: TRBV5-5

cdr3_aa: ASSIRGLAEETQY
v_call: TRBV19

cdr3_aa: ASSQGTADTIY
v_call: TRBV4-3

cdr3_aa: ASSDLTGVGQPQH
v_call: TRBV2

cdr3_aa: ASSQVAILRDGHTGELF
v_call: TRBV4-2

cdr3_aa: ASSLGAGYEQY
v_call: TRBV11-3

cdr3_aa: ATSREILTYEQY
v_call: TRBV15

cdr3_aa: SVARGYGYT
v_call: TRBV29-1

cdr3_aa: ASSPRGAWAGEQY
v_call: TRBV9

cdr3_aa: ASGLDTLREQY
v_call: TRBV12-5

cdr3_aa: ASSSSPQGGPYGYT
v_call: TRBV7-3

cdr3_aa: ASSPYRAGDEQY
v_call: TRBV7-9

cdr3_aa: ASSVEVGFAGTKY
v_call: TRBV9

cdr3_aa: ASSQRTGGTDTQY
v_call: TRBV7-2

cdr3_aa: ASSGQGHLNTEAF
v_call: TRBV19

cdr3_aa: ASSLLAGTYEQY
v_call: TRBV5-6

cdr3_aa: ATGWDRNQPQH
v_call: TRBV7-2

cdr3_aa: ANKEGTSYNEQF
v_call: TRBV2

cdr3_aa: ASSSAGLLFYEQY
v_call: TRBV7-2

cdr3_aa: ATSTGNTEAF
v_call: TRBV5-4

cdr3_aa: ASSYSRRANTEAF
v_call: TRBV6-5

cdr3_aa: ASSPSRDSGNEQY
v_call: TRBV4-2

cdr3_aa: ASSLDLTGELF
v_call: TRBV5-6

cdr3_aa: ASGRDTSNTGELF
v_call: TRBV2

cdr3_aa: ASSSLTASYGYT
v_call: TRBV6-5

cdr3_aa: ASSGAPITLQETQY
v_call: TRBV5-1

cdr3_aa: ASSGRTAHPFMNTEAF
v_call: TRBV19

cdr3_aa: ASSTRPLDNEQF
v_call: TRBV19

cdr3_aa: ASGADTDGNTEAF
v_call: TRBV12-5